The entry below describes one T cell receptor (beta chain). The data were obtained in a study of T cells of healthy individuals. This CDR3 has 15 amino acids. The V and J ends lost 3 bases and 3 bases respectively, with 16 bases between them. Germline CDR1 reads DFQATT; CDR2 reads SNEGSKA (reference sequence). Each CDR3 protein gets one entry after TCRdb re-called the 5' RACE reads with MiXCR. This sample has nearly 100,000 distinct CDR3 sequences, with approximately 15% found just once. This TCR was recovered from a human donor in good health. V gene TRBV20-1 combines with J gene TRBJ2-3; weak D call: TRBD2 (6 bases). The CDR3 region is CSARFPAAGTDTQYF. The CDR3 region has the DNA TGCAGTGCTAGGTTTCCAGCGGCGGGAACAGATACGCAGTATTTT.